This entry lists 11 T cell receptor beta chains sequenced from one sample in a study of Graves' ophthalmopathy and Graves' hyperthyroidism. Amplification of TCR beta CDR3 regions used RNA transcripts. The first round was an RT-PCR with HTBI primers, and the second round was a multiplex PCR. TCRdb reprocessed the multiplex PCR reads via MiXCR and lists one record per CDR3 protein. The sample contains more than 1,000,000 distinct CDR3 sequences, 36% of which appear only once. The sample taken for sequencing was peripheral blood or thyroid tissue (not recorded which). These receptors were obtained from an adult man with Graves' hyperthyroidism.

Written as DNA, the CDR3 is TGTGCCAGCAGTTGGTACGGGGAATCCTACGAGCAGTACTTC. Amino acid sequence: CASSWYGESYEQYF. The rearrangement uses TRBV27 and TRBJ2-7, with a tentative D call TRBD2 (5 bases). CDR1 MNHEY and CDR2 SMNVEV come from the germline V gene (reference sequence). The CDR3 consists of 14 residues. Between the trimmed V and J ends, which lost 4 bases and 1 base, there was a span of 11 bases.

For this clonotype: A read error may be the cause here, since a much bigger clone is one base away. DNA for the CDR3: TGTGCCAGCAGTTACGGAATAGGGGAACGTGGCTACACCTTC. Encoded protein: CASSYGIGERGYTF. V usage is TRBV6-5 and J usage is TRBJ1-2, with D possibly TRBD1 on 5 matching bases. The CDR3 sequence is 14 residues long. Per the germline V gene, CDR1 is MNHEY and CDR2 is SVGAGI. Trimming stripped 2 bases from V and 7 bases from J, with 14 bases between.

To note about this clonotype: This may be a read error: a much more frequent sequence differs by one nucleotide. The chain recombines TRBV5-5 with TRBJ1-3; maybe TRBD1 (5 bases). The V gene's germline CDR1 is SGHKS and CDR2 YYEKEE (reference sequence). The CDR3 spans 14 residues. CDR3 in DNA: TGTGCCAGCACCAGGACAAGCTCTGGAAACACCGTATATTTT. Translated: CASTRTSSGNTVYF. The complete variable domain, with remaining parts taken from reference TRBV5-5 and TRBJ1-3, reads DAGVTQSPTHLIKTRGQQVTLRCSPISGHKSVSWYQQVLGQGPQFIFQYYEKEERGRGNFPDRFSARQFPNYSSELNVNALLLGDSALYLCASTRTSSGNTVYFGEGSWLTVV.

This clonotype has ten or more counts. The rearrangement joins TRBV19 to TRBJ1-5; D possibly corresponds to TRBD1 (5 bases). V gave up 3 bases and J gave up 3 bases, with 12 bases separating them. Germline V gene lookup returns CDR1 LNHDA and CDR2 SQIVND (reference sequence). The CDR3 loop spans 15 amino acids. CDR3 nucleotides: TGTGCCAGTAGTATGGGGACGGGAAACAATCAGCCCCAGCATTTT. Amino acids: CASSMGTGNNQPQHF.

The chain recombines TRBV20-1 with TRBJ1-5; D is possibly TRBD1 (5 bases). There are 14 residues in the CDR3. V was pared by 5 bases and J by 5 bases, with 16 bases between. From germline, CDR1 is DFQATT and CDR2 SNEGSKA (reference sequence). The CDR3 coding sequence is TGCAGTGCTTCTCCAGGGTCCGTCGATCAGCCCCAGCATTTT. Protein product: CSASPGSVDQPQHF.

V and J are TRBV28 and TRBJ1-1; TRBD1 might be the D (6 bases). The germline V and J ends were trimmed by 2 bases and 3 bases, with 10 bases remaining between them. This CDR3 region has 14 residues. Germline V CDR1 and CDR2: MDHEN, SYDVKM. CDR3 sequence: CASSLGGLYTEAFF. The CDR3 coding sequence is TGTGCCAGCAGTTTAGGGGGGCTGTACACTGAAGCTTTCTTT.

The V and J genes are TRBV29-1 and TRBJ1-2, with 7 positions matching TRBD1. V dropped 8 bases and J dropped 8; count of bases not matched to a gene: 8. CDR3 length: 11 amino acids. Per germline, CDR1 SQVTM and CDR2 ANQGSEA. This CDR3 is CSLATGRGYTF. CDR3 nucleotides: TGCAGCTTGGCGACAGGGAGAGGCTACACCTTC.

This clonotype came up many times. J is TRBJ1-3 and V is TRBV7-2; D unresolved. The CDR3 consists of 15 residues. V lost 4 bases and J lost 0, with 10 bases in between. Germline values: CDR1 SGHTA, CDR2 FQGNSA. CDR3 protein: CASSWATSSGNTIYF. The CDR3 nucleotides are TGTGCCAGCAGCTGGGCCACAAGCTCTGGAAACACCATATATTTT.

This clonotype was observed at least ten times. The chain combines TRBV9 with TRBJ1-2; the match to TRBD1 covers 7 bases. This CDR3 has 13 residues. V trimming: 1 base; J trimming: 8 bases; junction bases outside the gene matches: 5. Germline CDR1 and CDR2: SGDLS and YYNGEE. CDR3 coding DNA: TGTGCCAGCAGCGTATCAGGGGGAAGCGGCTACACCTTC. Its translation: CASSVSGGSGYTF.

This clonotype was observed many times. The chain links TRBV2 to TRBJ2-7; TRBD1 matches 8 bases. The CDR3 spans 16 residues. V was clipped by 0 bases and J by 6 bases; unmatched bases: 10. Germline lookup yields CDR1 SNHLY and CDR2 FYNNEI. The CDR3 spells CASSEAPGGIGTEQYF. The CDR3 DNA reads TGTGCCAGCAGTGAAGCCCCAGGGGGCATCGGGACCGAGCAGTACTTC.

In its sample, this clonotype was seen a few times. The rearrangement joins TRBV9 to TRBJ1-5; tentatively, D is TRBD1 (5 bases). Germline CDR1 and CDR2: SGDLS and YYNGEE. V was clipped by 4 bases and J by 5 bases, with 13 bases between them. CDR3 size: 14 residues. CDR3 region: CASSPRDGYQPQHF. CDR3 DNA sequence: TGTGCCAGCAGCCCCCGGGACGGTTATCAGCCCCAGCATTTT.